One TCR beta chain is described in this entry. PCR was performed a second time for 7 to 11 cycles using a sample-barcoded 5' primer and a J-beta primer mix. Using its own MiXCR run on the 5' RACE reads, TCRdb lists one record per CDR3 protein. Of about 670,000 distinct CDR3 sequences listed, under 65% are singletons. The data derive from a study of blood T cells in healthy people across ages. Trimming removed 6 bases from V and 2 bases from J, with 10 bases in between. There are 13 residues in the CDR3. Sequenced: blood. The chain couples TRBV12-3 or TRBV12-4 to TRBJ1-2; D remains unclear. The sequence was collected from an elderly woman in good health. The CDR3 is CASSLSQNYGYTF. Written as DNA, the CDR3 is TGTGCCAGCAGCTTATCACAGAACTATGGCTACACCTTC.